This is a list of T cell receptor beta chains from one sample in a study of blood T cell repertoires in COVID-19. The table came from immunoSEQ multiplex PCR; TCRdb's copy has only in-frame clones and leaves some out. The sample holds over 300,000 clones, about 82% seen once. The sequenced material came from peripheral blood. The receptors shown here come from a human donor in a cohort sampled during active COVID-19. The CDR3 runs from the conserved cysteine through the conserved F or W. D genes are given only for firm matches. Clone size is stated in some rows and not others, as once, few, many or a class when expanded.

cdr3_nt cdr3_aa j_call v_call clone_size d_call
TGTGCCAGCAGCCAGAGCCCTAGGATTACCTACGAGCAGTACTTC CASSQSPRITYEQYF TRBJ2-7 TRBV3-1/TRBV3-2 - -
TGCGCCAGCAGTGAACCCGGTAACTATGGCTACACCTTC CASSEPGNYGYTF TRBJ1-2 TRBV10-2 few -
TGCGCCAGCTTCGGGGAAGGTTTGACAGATACGCAGTATTTT CASFGEGLTDTQYF TRBJ2-3 TRBV5-1 - -
TGCAGTGCTAGTACCGTTTTGGGGCAGAACTACGAGCAGTACTTC CSASTVLGQNYEQYF TRBJ2-7 TRBV20-1 - -
TGCGCCAGCACCAAAGAGAGGGCGGACTATGGCTACACCTTC CASTKERADYGYTF TRBJ1-2 TRBV5-1 many -
TGTGCCAGCAGCTTGGCCGCGGGGGGTTTCTACGAGCAGTACTTC CASSLAAGGFYEQYF TRBJ2-7 TRBV5-5 once TRBD2
TGTGCCAGCAGCTTAGAGGGGGGGCCCAATGAGCAGTTCTTC CASSLEGGPNEQFF TRBJ2-1 TRBV7-2 - -
TGTGCCAGCAGTTGGGGACAGGGGTTGAACACTGAAGCTTTCTTT CASSWGQGLNTEAFF TRBJ1-1 TRBV28 - TRBD1
TGTGCCAGCAGCTTGGTCGGCAGGTTTAATGAAAAACTGTTTTTT CASSLVGRFNEKLFF TRBJ1-4 TRBV5-8 - -
TGTGCCGCGGGAGGGGAGAACACTGAAGCTTTCTTT CAAGGENTEAFF TRBJ1-1 TRBV19 - -
TGTGCCAGCAGCTTAACCGGGACAGGGCTTAGCGGCTACACCTTC CASSLTGTGLSGYTF TRBJ1-2 TRBV7-6 - TRBD1
TGTGCCAGCAGTCCCCCGGAGGGTACTAATGAAAAACTGTTTTTT CASSPPEGTNEKLFF TRBJ1-4 TRBV6-2/TRBV6-3 - -
TGTGCCAGCAGGGTAATACAGGGTAACGGGGAGCTGTTTTTT CASRVIQGNGELFF TRBJ2-2 TRBV2 - -
TGTGCCAGCAGTTTATCGTCAGGGAAAAATACGCAGTATTTT CASSLSSGKNTQYF TRBJ2-3 TRBV27 - -